This is a list of T cell receptor beta chains from one sample in a study of blood T cell repertoires in COVID-19. Profiling relied on immunoSEQ multiplex PCR, and the TCRdb table lists in-frame clones only, not all of them. The sample holds hundreds of thousands of clones; about 85% are singletons and the top ten take around 3%. What was sequenced was peripheral blood. All receptors come from a man between 18 and 29 years old with active or convalescent COVID-19. CDR3s include the opening cysteine and the closing phenylalanine or tryptophan. The order of the fields is J gene, D gene, V gene, clone size, CDR3 protein, CDR3 DNA. The D gene is left open where the match is weak. For some rows the clone size is stated as once, few or many, or as a class when expanded; others skip it.

j_call: TRBJ1-2; d_call: NA; v_call: TRBV28; clone_size: few; cdr3_aa: CASTPQLGQSNYGYTF; cdr3_nt: TGTGCCAGCACCCCTCAGCTCGGACAGTCTAACTATGGCTACACCTTC
j_call: TRBJ1-2; d_call: NA; v_call: TRBV3-1/TRBV3-2; clone_size: NA; cdr3_aa: CASSQDSRPGNGYTF; cdr3_nt: TGTGCCAGCAGCCAAGATTCTAGGCCAGGGAATGGCTACACCTTC
j_call: TRBJ1-2; d_call: TRBD1; v_call: TRBV19; clone_size: NA; cdr3_aa: CASSIGQGNYGYTF; cdr3_nt: TGTGCCAGTAGTATCGGACAGGGTAACTATGGCTACACCTTC
j_call: TRBJ2-1; d_call: TRBD2; v_call: TRBV3-1/TRBV3-2; clone_size: NA; cdr3_aa: CASSHEAGGSNEQFF; cdr3_nt: TGTGCCAGCAGCCATGAAGCGGGAGGATCGAATGAGCAGTTCTTC
j_call: TRBJ1-4; d_call: NA; v_call: TRBV5-1; clone_size: few; cdr3_aa: CASSLFRGPNEKLFF; cdr3_nt: TGCGCCAGCAGCTTGTTTAGGGGTCCTAATGAAAAACTGTTTTTT
j_call: TRBJ1-2; d_call: TRBD1; v_call: TRBV7-9; clone_size: NA; cdr3_aa: CASSLWAGGLDGYTF; cdr3_nt: TGTGCCAGCAGCTTATGGGCAGGGGGCCTTGATGGCTACACCTTC
j_call: TRBJ1-5; d_call: TRBD1; v_call: TRBV7-2; clone_size: NA; cdr3_aa: CASSSQGQGAGTGNQPQHF; cdr3_nt: TGTGCCAGCAGCTCCCAGGGACAGGGGGCAGGAACGGGCAATCAGCCCCAGCATTTT
j_call: TRBJ2-4; d_call: NA; v_call: TRBV21-1; clone_size: NA; cdr3_aa: CASSNGTEPWGNIQYF; cdr3_nt: TGTGCCAGCAGCAACGGGACAGAACCATGGGGTAACATTCAGTACTTC
j_call: TRBJ2-7; d_call: TRBD1; v_call: TRBV28; clone_size: NA; cdr3_aa: CASSLTGGIYEQYF; cdr3_nt: TGTGCCAGCAGTTTAACAGGGGGCATCTACGAGCAGTACTTC
j_call: TRBJ1-1; d_call: TRBD1; v_call: TRBV6-5; clone_size: NA; cdr3_aa: CASSYAGTVKAFF; cdr3_nt: TGTGCCAGCAGTTACGCCGGGACAGTGAAAGCTTTCTTT
j_call: TRBJ2-2; d_call: NA; v_call: TRBV30; clone_size: NA; cdr3_aa: CAWRNGGTGELFF; cdr3_nt: TGTGCCTGGAGAAACGGGGGCACCGGGGAGCTGTTTTTT